Listed below are T cell receptor beta chains from one sample, sequenced in a study of shared clonotypes between healthy human individuals. Only in-frame clones appear in the TCRdb table, and some are missing; sequencing was by immunoSEQ multiplex PCR. The table shows roughly 550,000 clones, with roughly 96% occurring only once. The material sequenced was naive CD8+ T cells sorted from blood. These receptor sequences come from a woman in her 30s in good health. CDR3s include the opening cysteine and the closing phenylalanine or tryptophan. D genes are given only for firm matches. The size entry is marked missing in some rows and otherwise reads once, few, many or a size class.

cdr3_aa: CASSLRDRGLYGYTF
cdr3_nt: TGTGCCAGCAGCTTACGGGACAGGGGCCTCTATGGCTACACCTTC
v_call: TRBV5-6
clone_size: -
j_call: TRBJ1-2
d_call: TRBD1

cdr3_aa: CASSLLGAYEQYF
cdr3_nt: TGTGCCAGCAGTTTATTGGGTGCCTACGAGCAGTACTTC
v_call: TRBV27
clone_size: once
j_call: TRBJ2-7
d_call: -

cdr3_aa: CASSLPSYEQYF
cdr3_nt: TGCGCCAGCAGCTTGCCCAGCTACGAGCAGTACTTC
v_call: TRBV5-1
clone_size: -
j_call: TRBJ2-7
d_call: -

cdr3_aa: CASSQSGTGIQPQHF
cdr3_nt: TGCGCCAGCAGCCAGTCCGGGACAGGGATTCAGCCCCAGCATTTT
v_call: TRBV4-1
clone_size: -
j_call: TRBJ1-5
d_call: TRBD1

cdr3_aa: CASSLARGKTYDEQFF
cdr3_nt: TGTGCCAGCAGCTTGGCCAGGGGCAAAACGTACGATGAGCAGTTCTTC
v_call: TRBV5-6
clone_size: -
j_call: TRBJ2-1
d_call: -

cdr3_aa: CAISESLDNYEQYF
cdr3_nt: TGTGCCATCAGTGAGTCACTAGACAACTACGAGCAGTACTTC
v_call: TRBV10-3
clone_size: -
j_call: TRBJ2-7
d_call: -

cdr3_aa: CASSYSIPNPDTQYF
cdr3_nt: TGTGCCAGCAGTTACTCGATCCCAAACCCAGATACGCAGTATTTT
v_call: TRBV6-5
clone_size: -
j_call: TRBJ2-3
d_call: -

cdr3_aa: CASSLMSQGSFDEQFF
cdr3_nt: TGTGCCAGCAGCTTAATGAGCCAGGGGAGTTTCGATGAGCAGTTCTTC
v_call: TRBV11-2
clone_size: -
j_call: TRBJ2-1
d_call: -

cdr3_aa: CASSLSIQGGRDTEAFF
cdr3_nt: TGTGCCAGCAGTTTATCTATCCAGGGTGGGAGGGACACTGAAGCTTTCTTT
v_call: TRBV27
clone_size: -
j_call: TRBJ1-1
d_call: -

cdr3_aa: CASSQPVNTEAFF
cdr3_nt: TGCGCCAGCAGCCAACCAGTTAATACCGAAGCTTTCTTT
v_call: TRBV4-1
clone_size: once
j_call: TRBJ1-1
d_call: -

cdr3_aa: CASSFYPGDPSSEQFF
cdr3_nt: TGTGCCAGCAGTTTTTACCCTGGCGACCCTTCGAGTGAGCAGTTCTTC
v_call: TRBV27
clone_size: -
j_call: TRBJ2-1
d_call: -

cdr3_aa: CASSRWSGDEQFF
cdr3_nt: TGTGCCAGCAGCCGATGGAGTGGCGATGAGCAGTTCTTC
v_call: TRBV6-5
clone_size: once
j_call: TRBJ2-1
d_call: -

cdr3_aa: CASSPVGQGGATDTQYF
cdr3_nt: TGTGCCAGCAGCCCAGTAGGGCAGGGGGGGGCCACAGATACGCAGTATTTT
v_call: TRBV5-6
clone_size: -
j_call: TRBJ2-3
d_call: -

cdr3_aa: CASSLDPGLAPEQYF
cdr3_nt: TGTGCCAGCAGCTTAGATCCGGGACTAGCGCCCGAGCAGTACTTC
v_call: TRBV7-9
clone_size: -
j_call: TRBJ2-7
d_call: TRBD2

cdr3_aa: CASSLASAGATYEQYF
cdr3_nt: TGTGCCAGCAGCTTGGCATCAGCGGGAGCGACCTACGAGCAGTACTTC
v_call: TRBV5-8
clone_size: -
j_call: TRBJ2-7
d_call: TRBD2

cdr3_aa: CASSDALGQYF
cdr3_nt: TGTGCCAGCAGTGATGCCCTTGGGCAGTATTTT
v_call: TRBV2
clone_size: once
j_call: TRBJ2-3
d_call: -

cdr3_aa: CASSGAFDLTSYNEQFF
cdr3_nt: TGCGCCAGCTCCGGGGCCTTCGACTTAACCTCCTACAATGAGCAGTTCTTC
v_call: TRBV10-2
clone_size: -
j_call: TRBJ2-1
d_call: -

cdr3_aa: CASSVEGQSEAFF
cdr3_nt: TGTGCCAGCAGCGTAGAGGGTCAGTCTGAAGCTTTCTTT
v_call: TRBV9
clone_size: -
j_call: TRBJ1-1
d_call: -

cdr3_aa: CASSPLKTGGPQPQHF
cdr3_nt: TGTGCCAGCAGTCCACTTAAGACAGGGGGCCCTCAGCCCCAGCATTTT
v_call: TRBV2
clone_size: -
j_call: TRBJ1-5
d_call: TRBD1

cdr3_aa: CASSEYPGNTYEQYF
cdr3_nt: TGTGCCAGCAGTGAATACCCGGGCAATACCTACGAGCAGTACTTC
v_call: TRBV25-1
clone_size: once
j_call: TRBJ2-7
d_call: -

cdr3_aa: CASTQDGEQYF
cdr3_nt: TGTGCCAGCACCCAAGACGGGGAGCAGTACTTC
v_call: TRBV6-5
clone_size: -
j_call: TRBJ2-7
d_call: -

cdr3_aa: CASSLGAGELFF
cdr3_nt: TGTGCCAGCAGCTTAGGGGCCGGGGAGCTGTTTTTT
v_call: TRBV7-8
clone_size: few
j_call: TRBJ2-2
d_call: -

cdr3_aa: CASFGPGDPTGELFF
cdr3_nt: TGTGCCAGTTTCGGCCCCGGAGACCCGACCGGGGAGCTGTTTTTT
v_call: TRBV19
clone_size: -
j_call: TRBJ2-2
d_call: -

cdr3_aa: CASSILTSVGVSDFDTQYF
cdr3_nt: TGTGCCAGTAGTATTTTAACTAGCGTGGGGGTCTCCGATTTTGATACGCAGTATTTT
v_call: TRBV19
clone_size: -
j_call: TRBJ2-3
d_call: TRBD2

cdr3_aa: CASRGSGSYEQYF
cdr3_nt: TGTGCCAGCAGGGGTAGCGGATCATACGAGCAGTACTTC
v_call: TRBV6-1
clone_size: -
j_call: TRBJ2-7
d_call: -

cdr3_aa: CASSFIGGQETQYF
cdr3_nt: TGTGCCAGCAGTTTTATAGGGGGCCAAGAGACCCAGTACTTC
v_call: TRBV27
clone_size: -
j_call: TRBJ2-5
d_call: -

cdr3_aa: CASSGTGTGWGYTF
cdr3_nt: TGTGCCAGCAGCGGCACCGGGACAGGGTGGGGCTACACCTTC
v_call: TRBV7-9
clone_size: -
j_call: TRBJ1-2
d_call: TRBD1

cdr3_aa: CAISLPTSGSGNEQFF
cdr3_nt: TGTGCCATCAGTCTCCCGACTAGCGGGAGCGGGAATGAGCAGTTCTTC
v_call: TRBV10-3
clone_size: -
j_call: TRBJ2-1
d_call: TRBD2

cdr3_aa: CASTGEPQETQYF
cdr3_nt: TGTGCCTCGACAGGGGAACCCCAAGAGACCCAGTACTTC
v_call: TRBV10-3
clone_size: -
j_call: TRBJ2-5
d_call: TRBD1

cdr3_aa: CASSEEQGGWATGELFF
cdr3_nt: TGTGCCAGCAGTGAAGAACAGGGGGGATGGGCGACCGGGGAGCTGTTTTTT
v_call: TRBV6-1
clone_size: -
j_call: TRBJ2-2
d_call: TRBD1

cdr3_aa: CASSHRGQGSEQYF
cdr3_nt: TGTGCCAGCAGCCATCGAGGTCAGGGAAGCGAGCAGTACTTC
v_call: TRBV5-6
clone_size: -
j_call: TRBJ2-7
d_call: -

cdr3_aa: CASSAGQGGGSPLHF
cdr3_nt: TGTGCCAGCAGTGCCGGGCAGGGTGGGGGATCACCCCTCCACTTT
v_call: TRBV27
clone_size: -
j_call: TRBJ1-6
d_call: -

cdr3_aa: CASSLRAAGGNEQFF
cdr3_nt: TGTGCCAGCAGTTTGAGGGCGGCGGGAGGCAATGAGCAGTTCTTC
v_call: TRBV28
clone_size: -
j_call: TRBJ2-1
d_call: TRBD2

cdr3_aa: CASSDTGTNTEAFF
cdr3_nt: TGTGCCAGCAGTGACACAGGGACGAACACTGAAGCTTTCTTT
v_call: TRBV28
clone_size: -
j_call: TRBJ1-1
d_call: -

cdr3_aa: CASSLTVGPRETQYF
cdr3_nt: TGTGCCAGCAGCCTCACCGTCGGCCCTCGGGAGACCCAGTACTTC
v_call: TRBV4-2
clone_size: few
j_call: TRBJ2-5
d_call: -

cdr3_aa: CASSERYNEQFF
cdr3_nt: TGCGCCAGCAGTGAAAGATACAATGAGCAGTTCTTC
v_call: TRBV10-2
clone_size: few
j_call: TRBJ2-1
d_call: -

cdr3_aa: CASNQGSSYNEQFF
cdr3_nt: TGTGCCAGCAATCAGGGAAGCTCCTACAATGAGCAGTTCTTC
v_call: TRBV6-5
clone_size: -
j_call: TRBJ2-1
d_call: -

cdr3_aa: CASSYGTGYEQYF
cdr3_nt: TGTGCCAGCAGTTACGGGACCGGGTACGAGCAGTACTTC
v_call: TRBV27
clone_size: -
j_call: TRBJ2-7
d_call: -

cdr3_aa: CSVGDRGISYEQYF
cdr3_nt: TGCAGCGTGGGGGACAGGGGGATCTCCTACGAGCAGTACTTC
v_call: TRBV29-1
clone_size: -
j_call: TRBJ2-7
d_call: TRBD1

cdr3_aa: CASSLEGGNTEAFF
cdr3_nt: TGTGCCAGCAGCTTAGAGGGAGGGAACACTGAAGCTTTCTTT
v_call: TRBV7-9
clone_size: -
j_call: TRBJ1-1
d_call: -

cdr3_aa: CASSTDRVGELFF
cdr3_nt: TGTGCCAGCAGCACCGACAGGGTCGGGGAGCTGTTTTTT
v_call: TRBV6-5
clone_size: -
j_call: TRBJ2-2
d_call: TRBD1

cdr3_aa: CASSGDRGFTSGSLYEQYF
cdr3_nt: TGTGCCAGCAGTGGGGACAGGGGGTTCACTAGCGGGAGCTTATACGAGCAGTACTTC
v_call: TRBV28
clone_size: -
j_call: TRBJ2-7
d_call: -

cdr3_aa: CASSQFEDNEQFF
cdr3_nt: TGTGCCAGCAGCCAATTCGAAGACAATGAGCAGTTCTTC
v_call: TRBV4-2
clone_size: -
j_call: TRBJ2-1
d_call: -

cdr3_aa: CASSTRPGQGIDEQYF
cdr3_nt: TGTGCCAGCAGCACACGCCCGGGACAGGGGATCGACGAGCAGTACTTC
v_call: TRBV27
clone_size: -
j_call: TRBJ2-7
d_call: TRBD1

cdr3_aa: CASSLGWTGNEQYF
cdr3_nt: TGTGCCAGCAGCTTAGGTTGGACGGGCAACGAGCAGTACTTC
v_call: TRBV5-4
clone_size: -
j_call: TRBJ2-7
d_call: -